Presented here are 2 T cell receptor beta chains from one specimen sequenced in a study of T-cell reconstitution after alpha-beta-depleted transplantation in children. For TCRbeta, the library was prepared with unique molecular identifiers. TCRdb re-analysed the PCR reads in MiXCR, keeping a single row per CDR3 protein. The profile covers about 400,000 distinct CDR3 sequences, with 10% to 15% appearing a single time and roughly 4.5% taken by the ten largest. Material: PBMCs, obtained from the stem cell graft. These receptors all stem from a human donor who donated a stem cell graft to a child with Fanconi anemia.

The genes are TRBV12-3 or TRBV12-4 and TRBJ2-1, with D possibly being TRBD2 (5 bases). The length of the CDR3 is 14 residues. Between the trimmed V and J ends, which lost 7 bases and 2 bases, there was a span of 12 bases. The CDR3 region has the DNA TGTGCCAGCACGGGCGGGTTTACCTACAATGAGCAGTTCTTC. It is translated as CASTGGFTYNEQFF.

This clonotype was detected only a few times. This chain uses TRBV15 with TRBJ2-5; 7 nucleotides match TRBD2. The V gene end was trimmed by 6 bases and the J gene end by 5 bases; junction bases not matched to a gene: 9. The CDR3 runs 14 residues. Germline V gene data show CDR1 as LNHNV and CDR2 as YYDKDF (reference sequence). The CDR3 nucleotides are TGTGCCACCAGATTTGCTGGGGGGGACGAGACCCAGTACTTC. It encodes CATRFAGGDETQYF.